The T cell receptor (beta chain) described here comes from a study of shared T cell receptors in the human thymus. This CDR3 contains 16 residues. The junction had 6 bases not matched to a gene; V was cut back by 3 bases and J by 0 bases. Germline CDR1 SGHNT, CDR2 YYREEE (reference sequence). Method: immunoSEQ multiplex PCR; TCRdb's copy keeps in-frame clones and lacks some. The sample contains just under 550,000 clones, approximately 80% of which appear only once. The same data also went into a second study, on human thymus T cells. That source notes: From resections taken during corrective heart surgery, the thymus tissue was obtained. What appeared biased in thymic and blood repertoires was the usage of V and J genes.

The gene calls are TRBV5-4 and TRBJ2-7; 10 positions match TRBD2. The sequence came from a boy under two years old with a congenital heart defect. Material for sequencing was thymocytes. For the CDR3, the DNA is TGTGCCAGCAGCTCCGGTAGCGGGAGGTTCTCCTACGAGCAGTACTTC. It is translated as CASSSGSGRFSYEQYF. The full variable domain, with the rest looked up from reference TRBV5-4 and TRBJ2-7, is ETGVTQSPTHLIKTRGQQVTLRCSSQSGHNTVSWYQQALGQGPQFIFQYYREEENGRGNFPPRFSGLQFPNYSSELNVNALELDDSALYLCASSSGSGRFSYEQYFGPGTRLTVT.